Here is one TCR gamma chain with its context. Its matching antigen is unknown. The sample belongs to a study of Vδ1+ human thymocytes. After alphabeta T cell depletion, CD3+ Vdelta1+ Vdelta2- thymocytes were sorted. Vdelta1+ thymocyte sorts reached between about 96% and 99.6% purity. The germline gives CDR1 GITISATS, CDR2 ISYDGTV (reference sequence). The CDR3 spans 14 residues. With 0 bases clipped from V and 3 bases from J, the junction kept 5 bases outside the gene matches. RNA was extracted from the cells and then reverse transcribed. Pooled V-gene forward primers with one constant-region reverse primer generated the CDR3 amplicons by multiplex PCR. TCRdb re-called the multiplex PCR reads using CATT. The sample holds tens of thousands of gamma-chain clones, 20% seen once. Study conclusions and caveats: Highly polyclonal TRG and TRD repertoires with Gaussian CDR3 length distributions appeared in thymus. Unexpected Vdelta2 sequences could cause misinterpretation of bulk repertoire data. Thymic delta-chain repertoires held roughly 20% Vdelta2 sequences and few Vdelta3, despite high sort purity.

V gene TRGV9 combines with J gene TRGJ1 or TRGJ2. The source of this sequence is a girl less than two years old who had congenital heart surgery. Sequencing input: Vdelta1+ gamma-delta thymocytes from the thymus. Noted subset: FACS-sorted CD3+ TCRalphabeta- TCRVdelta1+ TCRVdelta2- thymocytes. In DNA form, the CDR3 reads TGTGCCTTGTGGGAGGTGCACAGTTATTATAAGAAACTCTTT. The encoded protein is CALWEVHSYYKKLF.